These 29 T cell receptor beta chains share one sample of origin, sequenced in a study of shared clonotypes between healthy human individuals (dated by TCRdb to about 2020). Libraries came from the immunoSEQ multiplex PCR assay. In TCRdb, the immuneACCESS table is reduced to in-frame sequences with V and J assigned. These tables do not hold every clone; where another copy was compared, an unresolved V gene accounts for under half, and the others remain unexplained. The sample has approximately 980,000 clones on record, 76% of them singletons. Over 1.3% of the sample goes to the ten largest clones. The sequencing input was memory CD4+ T cells sorted from blood. The sample's cell subset or site label, decoded: CD45RA-negative fraction. The receptor set was obtained from a man aged 18 to 30 in good health.

The chain joins TRBV6-1 to TRBJ1-1; the match to TRBD1 covers 8 bases. The CDR3 consists of 14 residues. CDR1 and CDR2 from the germline V gene are MNHNS and SASEGT. The V and J ends lost 7 bases and 4 bases, in that order; junction bases with no gene match: 8. The CDR3: CASTLGQGLTEAFF. CDR3 DNA: TGTGCCAGCACCCTAGGACAGGGTCTCACTGAAGCTTTCTTT.

This chain connects TRBV7-2 to TRBJ2-7, with D uncertain. This CDR3 has 13 residues. CDR1 is SGHTA and CDR2 is FQGNSA in the germline V gene. The V and J ends lost 1 base and 6 bases respectively, with 10 bases between them. The CDR3 sequence: CASSLGKAGEQYF. The DNA of the CDR3 is TGTGCCAGCAGCTTAGGAAAAGCTGGCGAGCAGTACTTC.

This sequence joins TRBV27 and TRBJ2-5; either TRBD1 or TRBD2 may supply D (6 bases each). The CDR3 runs 13 residues. V was pared by 10 bases and J by 2 bases, with 14 bases between. CDR1 is MNHEY and CDR2 is SMNVEV in the germline V gene (reference sequence). DNA for the CDR3: TGTGCCACCAAAAGGGGGGATCAAGAGACCCAGTACTTC. It encodes CATKRGDQETQYF.

This sequence joins TRBV20-1 and TRBJ2-7; a possible D gene is TRBD1 (6 bases). Trimming pared 6 bases from V and 8 bases from J, leaving 14 bases between. The CDR3 consists of 11 residues. Germline CDR1 and CDR2: DFQATT and SNEGSKA (reference sequence). The CDR3 DNA is TGCAGTGCCCCCTGGGGGCCCCAGCAGTACTTC. This gives the protein CSAPWGPQQYF.

The chain combines TRBV5-1 with TRBJ2-1; D is perhaps TRBD2 (6 bases). The CDR3 has 15 amino acids. The ends were cut back, 4 bases at V and 1 base at J, with 12 bases in the middle. Germline V gene sequence: CDR1 SGHRS, CDR2 YFSETQ. CDR3 nucleotides: TGCGCCAGCAGCCAAACTAGCTTTTCCTACAATGAGCAGTTCTTC. Translated, it gives CASSQTSFSYNEQFF.

The genes are TRBV5-1 and TRBJ1-2, with D possibly matching TRBD1 (6 bases). Germline V lookup: CDR1 SGHRS, CDR2 YFSETQ. CDR3 length equals 11 residues. V was shortened by 3 bases and J by 10 bases, with 10 bases between the two germline ends. The CDR3 DNA reads TGCGCCAGCAGCTCGGACAGTCACTACACCTTC. It codes for CASSSDSHYTF.

This sequence joins TRBV7-6 and TRBJ2-7; 13 bases are a match to TRBD2. The CDR3 runs 15 residues. Germline V gives CDR1 SGHVS, CDR2 FNYEAQ. Trimming took 4 bases from V and 3 from J; bases not matched to a gene: 3. This CDR3 is CASSSWTSGSYEQYF. Here the CDR3 DNA reads TGTGCCAGCAGCTCTTGGACTAGCGGGAGCTACGAGCAGTACTTC.

This sequence joins TRBV5-6 and TRBJ2-5, with 8 bases that match TRBD1. J was trimmed by 7 bases and V by 0 bases; bases with no gene match: 11. CDR3 length: 16 residues. Germline V gene sequence: CDR1 SGHDT, CDR2 YYEEEE. CDR3 sequence: CASSLAEGQGIVTQYF. DNA for the CDR3: TGTGCCAGCAGCTTGGCCGAAGGACAGGGAATCGTGACCCAGTACTTC.

V usage is TRBV6-1 and J usage is TRBJ1-1, with D possibly matching TRBD1 (6 bases). CDR1 is MNHNS and CDR2 is SASEGT in the germline V gene. Trimming took 6 bases from V and 6 from J, leaving 17 bases between them. There are 14 residues in the CDR3. The CDR3 region is CASRNGGAGPEAFF. CDR3 coding DNA: TGTGCCAGCAGAAACGGGGGGGCTGGGCCTGAAGCTTTCTTT.

The sample holds one count of this clone. The chain links TRBV5-1 to TRBJ1-2; 8 bases agree with TRBD1. The V segment lost 3 bases and the J segment 8 bases; nucleotides outside the gene matches: 6. The CDR3 spans 13 residues. The germline V gene encodes CDR1 SGHRS and CDR2 YFSETQ. This chain's CDR3 is CASSSGTGGGYTF. CDR3 bases: TGCGCCAGCAGCTCCGGGACAGGAGGGGGCTACACCTTC.

This clone appeared many times. The rearrangement uses TRBV30 and TRBJ1-1; possibly TRBD1 for D (5 bases). Looked up from germline, CDR1 is GTSNPN and CDR2 is SVGIG (reference sequence). The CDR3 totals 14 residues. V was clipped by 4 bases and J by 2 bases, with 14 bases between them. The CDR3 reads CAWIAGPVNTEAFF. The CDR3 DNA reads as TGTGCCTGGATTGCAGGGCCGGTAAACACTGAAGCTTTCTTT.

The table lists this clone with a count of one. V and J are TRBV6-4 and TRBJ1-1, with 7 bases lining up with TRBD1. Germline V lookup: CDR1 MRHNA, CDR2 SNTAGT. V shed 3 bases and J 11 bases; nucleotides not matched to a gene: 9. The CDR3 has 13 amino acids. This chain's CDR3 is CASSEQDRAPAFF. The CDR3 bases are TGTGCCAGCAGTGAACAAGACAGGGCCCCCGCTTTCTTT.

This chain links TRBV28 with TRBJ1-5; D not resolved. The V and J ends lost 3 bases and 0 bases respectively, with 9 bases between them. The germline V gene has CDR1 MDHEN and CDR2 SYDVKM. This CDR3 comprises 15 residues. The CDR3 DNA sequence: TGTGCCAGCAGTTTTGCACAATTTAGCAATCAGCCCCAGCATTTT. Its translation: CASSFAQFSNQPQHF.

There are a few counts of this clone. V usage is TRBV5-4 and J usage is TRBJ2-6; D gene ambiguous. Trimming took 3 bases from V and 0 from J, leaving 13 bases between them. CDR1 SGHNT and CDR2 YYREEE come from the germline V gene (reference sequence). The CDR3 extends over 17 amino acids. The CDR3 sequence is CASSSESLTSGANVLTF. Written as DNA, the CDR3 is TGTGCCAGCAGCTCAGAGTCTCTAACCTCTGGGGCCAACGTCCTGACTTTC.

This chain joins TRBV2 and TRBJ1-5; TRBD1 matches at 12 bases. This CDR3 comprises 15 residues. Trimming took 7 bases from V and 6 from J; bases not matched to a gene: 7. The germline gives CDR1 SNHLY, CDR2 FYNNEI. The CDR3 region has the DNA TGTGCCAGCACGGGACAGGGGGCAAACGTTCAGCCCCAGCATTTT. This sequence encodes CASTGQGANVQPQHF.

The chain combines TRBV5-8 with TRBJ2-3; D is ambiguous. Trimming stripped 2 bases from V and 11 bases from J, with 15 bases between. The germline CDR1 and CDR2 sequences are SGHTS and YDEGEE. This CDR3 is built from 13 residues. The CDR3 loop reads CASSFQDSKKQYF. CDR3 coding DNA: TGTGCCAGCAGCTTCCAAGACTCCAAAAAGCAGTATTTT.

V usage is TRBV28 and J usage is TRBJ2-7, with 7 bases matching TRBD1. The CDR3 has 15 residues. CDR1 and CDR2 from the germline V gene are MDHEN and SYDVKM. The ends lost 8 bases at V and 3 bases at J; junction bases unmatched: 13. The CDR3 protein is CASSPAGTAYYEQYF. Here the CDR3 DNA reads TGTGCCAGCTCCCCCGCCGGGACAGCATACTACGAGCAGTACTTC.

This clone was recorded a few times. The rearrangement joins TRBV29-1 to TRBJ1-1; the D is unclear. The V end was cut by 7 bases, the J end by 2 bases, with 11 bases between. This CDR3 comprises 12 residues. Germline V gives CDR1 SQVTM, CDR2 ANQGSEA. This chain's CDR3 is CSGGGHNTEAFF. As DNA, the CDR3 is TGCAGCGGTGGAGGCCACAACACTGAAGCTTTCTTT.

The chain links TRBV29-1 to TRBJ2-2; weak D call: TRBD1 (5 bases). Germline CDR1 SQVTM, CDR2 ANQGSEA. The CDR3 totals 14 residues. Trimming removed 3 bases at V and 0 bases at J, with 8 bases between. The CDR3 here is CSVEGHSNTGELFF. In DNA, the CDR3 is TGCAGCGTTGAGGGGCACTCGAACACCGGGGAGCTGTTTTTT.

This clone showed up just a few times. This rearrangement joins TRBV5-6 to TRBJ1-6; 9 bases match TRBD1. Germline V gene data show CDR1 as SGHDT and CDR2 as YYEEEE. J lost 6 bases, V lost 4 bases, and 11 bases had no gene match. This CDR3 has 17 residues. CDR3 nucleotides: TGTGCCAGCAGCGGAGGGGACAGGGACGTTGGTAATTCACCCCTCCACTTT. This translates into CASSGGDRDVGNSPLHF.

The rearrangement links TRBV30 to TRBJ1-1; D might be TRBD1 (5 bases). The V gene lost 4 bases and the J gene lost 10 bases, with 22 bases spanning the gap. CDR1 GTSNPN and CDR2 SVGIG come from the germline V gene (reference sequence). This CDR3 is built from 14 residues. Here the CDR3 DNA reads TGTGCCTGGACCGACCCCGGGGGGTCGATGTCAGCTTTCTTT. Translating it yields CAWTDPGGSMSAFF.

This chain joins TRBV5-1 and TRBJ2-5; 12 nucleotides agree with TRBD2. Matching the DNA end better, TRBJ2-7 makes the J call doubtful. CDR3 length: 15 residues. CDR1 is SGHRS, CDR2 YFSETQ, per germline. In DNA, the CDR3 is TGCGCCAGCAGCTCGACTAGCGGGGGCGCCTACGAGCAGTACTTC. Encoded protein: CASSSTSGGAYEQYF.

This sequence joins TRBV6-1 and TRBJ2-5; D unresolved. This CDR3 is built from 17 residues. Germline V gene data show CDR1 as MNHNS and CDR2 as SASEGT. V gave up 2 bases and J gave up 2 bases, with 18 bases separating them. The CDR3 DNA follows: TGTGCCAGCAGTGAACGGACGGTGGTAAGATTACAAGAGACCCAGTACTTC. This gives the protein CASSERTVVRLQETQYF.

The chain carries TRBV6-5 and TRBJ2-7; D unclear. V shed 6 bases and J shed 2 bases, with 8 bases lying between them. This CDR3 comprises 12 residues. Germline V gene sequence: CDR1 MNHEY, CDR2 SVGAGI. The CDR3 protein is CASRNGPYEQYF. For the CDR3, the DNA is TGTGCCAGCAGGAACGGTCCCTACGAGCAGTACTTC.

The chain joins TRBV27 to TRBJ2-7, with TRBD2 matching over 10 bases. V trimming: 4 bases; J trimming: 5 bases; junction bases outside the gene matches: 8. CDR3 length: 15 amino acids. Per the germline V gene, CDR1 is MNHEY and CDR2 is SMNVEV (reference sequence). CDR3 protein: CASSSTSGPPNEQYF. The CDR3 nucleotides read TGTGCCAGCAGTTCGACTAGCGGGCCCCCCAACGAGCAGTACTTC.

The rearrangement uses TRBV5-1 and TRBJ2-1; 7 bases line up with TRBD2. This CDR3 region has 16 residues. In germline, CDR1 is SGHRS, CDR2 YFSETQ. V lost 5 bases and J lost 3; bases outside the gene matches: 11. CDR3 sequence reads: CASSLPRVAGYNEQFF. The CDR3 DNA reads TGCGCCAGCAGTCTCCCTCGGGTAGCGGGCTACAATGAGCAGTTCTTC.

This chain links TRBV10-3 with TRBJ2-7, with D perhaps matching TRBD2 (7 bases). This CDR3 has 14 amino acids. Trimming shortened V by 3 bases and J by 2 bases, and 11 bases separated the two germline ends. Germline CDR1 and CDR2: ENHRY and SYGVKD. CDR3 protein: CAISEGGGTYEQYF. The CDR3 bases are TGTGCCATCAGTGAAGGGGGGGGAACCTACGAGCAGTACTTC.

This chain links TRBV6-1 with TRBJ1-2, with no clear D. Germline lookup yields CDR1 MNHNS and CDR2 SASEGT. The CDR3 spans 13 residues. V was cut by 0 bases and J by 7 bases, with 9 bases left in between. CDR3 nucleotides: TGTGCCAGCAGTGAAGCCCCCCGGGCTGGCTACACCTTC. The encoded protein is CASSEAPRAGYTF.

With respect to this clone: Additional DNA sequences in this sample encode the identical CDR3. This rearrangement joins TRBV5-6 to TRBJ2-3; D gene uncertain. In germline, CDR1 is SGHDT, CDR2 YYEEEE. The CDR3 contains 11 residues. Trimming shortened V by 0 bases and J by 6 bases, and 2 bases separated the two germline ends. Written as DNA, the CDR3 is TGTGCCAGCAGCTTGGCGGATACGCAGTATTTT. Its protein product is CASSLADTQYF.